This T cell receptor beta chain was retrieved from a study of blood T cell repertoires in COVID-19. Study overall: The samples span acute and convalescent COVID-19 from the United States, Italy and Spain. From T cells, B-cell-depleted T cells, or PBMCs came the material, which was cDNA or gDNA.

The CDR3 loop spans 17 amino acids. The V gene lost 4 bases and the J gene lost 0 bases, with 19 bases spanning the gap. Germline loops: CDR1 MGHDK, CDR2 SYGVNS. Source study methods: Nucleated cell number was recorded as an estimate derived from reference gene primer amplification. The data were produced by immunoSEQ multiplex PCR, yet TCRdb's version contains in-frame clones alone and is incomplete. The DNA was the basis for D and trimming; V, J and clone size are from that table. This table has approximately 50,000 clones, 80% to 95% appearing once. Specimen: peripheral blood. This chain uses TRBV25-1 with TRBJ2-7; maybe TRBD2 (7 bases). This TCR came from a man aged 45-65 years with active COVID-19. The DNA of the CDR3 is TGTGCCAGCAGTGGGGGGGGCGGATACCACAGCTCCTACGAGCAGTACTTC. It yields the protein CASSGGGGYHSSYEQYF.